This section outlines one T cell receptor (beta chain) sequence together with its context. As processed by the authors: Estimates of nucleated cell counts were drawn from the amplification of reference gene primers. The table came from immunoSEQ multiplex PCR; TCRdb's copy has only in-frame clones and leaves some out. For V, J and clone size, that table is used; D and trimming come from the DNA. The profile covers tens of thousands of clones, with around four fifths appearing a single time and more than 11% taken by the ten largest. This record belongs to a study of blood T cell repertoires in COVID-19. As for the study in general: PBMCs, B-cell-depleted T cells, or T cells were the source of the cDNA or gDNA that made up the material.

CDR3 length equals 15 residues. V lost 5 bases, J lost 0 bases, and 11 bases lay in between. Germline CDR1 is SGHTA and CDR2 is FQGTGA. The receptor comes from an older woman with acute or convalescent COVID-19. The chain recombines TRBV7-3 with TRBJ2-1; no clear D gene. Source material: peripheral blood. The CDR3 DNA is TGTGCCAGCAGCCCGACAAGCCTCTCCTACAATGAGCAGTTCTTC. Translated, it gives CASSPTSLSYNEQFF. Full variable domain (outside the CDR3, taken from reference TRBV7-3 and TRBJ2-1): GAGVSQTPSNKVTEKGKYVELRCDPISGHTALYWYRQSLGQGPEFLIYFQGTGAADDSGLPNDRFFAVRPEGSVSTLKIQRTERGDSAVYLCASSPTSLSYNEQFFGPGTRLTVL.